This T cell receptor (beta chain) stems from a study of OX40 agonist ivuxolimab in advanced cancers. The assay was immunoSEQ multiplex PCR, and TCRdb's table has in-frame clones only and misses some. The top ten hold approximately 9.9% of the sample, which has approximately 77,000 clones, around 90% seen once. Germline CDR1 and CDR2: SGHVS and FQNEAQ. J lost 7 bases, V lost 2 bases, and 10 bases had no gene match. CDR3 size: 16 residues. Sequencing was performed on CD4+ or CD8+ T cells sorted from blood, taken in a trial of the OX40 agonist ivuxolimab. This sequence joins TRBV7-8 and TRBJ2-1; 8 bases align to TRBD1. This clonotype originated in an adult with an advanced solid tumor such as melanoma, head and neck, liver or kidney cancer. As DNA, the CDR3 is TGTGCCAGCAGCTTAATAGGACAGGGTAATAGGAATGAGCAGTTCTTC. The encoded protein is CASSLIGQGNRNEQFF.